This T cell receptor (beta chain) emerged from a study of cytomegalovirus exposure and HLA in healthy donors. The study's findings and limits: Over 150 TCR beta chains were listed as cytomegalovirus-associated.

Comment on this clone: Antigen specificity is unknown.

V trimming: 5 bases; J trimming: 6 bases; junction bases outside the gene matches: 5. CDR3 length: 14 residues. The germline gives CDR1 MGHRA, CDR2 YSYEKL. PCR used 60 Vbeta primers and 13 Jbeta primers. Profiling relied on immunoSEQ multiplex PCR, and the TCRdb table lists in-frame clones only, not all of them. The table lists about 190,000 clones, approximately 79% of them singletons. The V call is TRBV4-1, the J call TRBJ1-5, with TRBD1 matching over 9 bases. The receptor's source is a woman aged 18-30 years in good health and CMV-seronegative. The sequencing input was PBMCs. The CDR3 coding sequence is TGCGCCAGCAGCTTCGAGGACAGGGGTCAGCCCCAGCATTTT. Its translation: CASSFEDRGQPQHF.